The 13 T cell receptor beta chains given below trace back to one sample, sequenced in a study of CD4 T cells in relation to SARS-CoV-2 and coronaviruses. These receptors have no identified antigens. Sequencing was performed with immunoSEQ multiplex PCR; in TCRdb, only in-frame clones are kept and a portion is missing. The table lists some 45,000 clones, roughly 87% of them singletons. The sample comprised naive CD4+ T cells from PBMCs, cultured in vitro. Indicated subset: naive CD4+ T cells isolated by negative enrichment. These receptors all come from an adult with COVID-19.

The V gene is TRBV5-1, the J gene TRBJ2-2, with 7 bases matching TRBD2. Germline V gene sequence: CDR1 SGHRS, CDR2 YFSETQ. V was pared by 0 bases and J by 4 bases, with 6 bases of the junction left unmatched. There are 16 residues in the CDR3. The CDR3 loop reads CASSLVGGSGTGELFF. The CDR3 nucleotides are TGCGCCAGCAGCTTGGTTGGCGGGAGTGGCACCGGGGAGCTGTTTTTT.

This chain joins TRBV29-1 and TRBJ2-1, with 13 bases matching TRBD2. This CDR3 contains 17 residues. Germline V gene sequence: CDR1 SQVTM, CDR2 ANQGSEA. Trimming at V came to 4 bases and at J to 8 bases, leaving 14 bases not matched to a gene. This CDR3 reads CSVGPGTSGRAFYEQFF. Written as DNA, the CDR3 is TGCAGCGTTGGACCAGGCACTAGCGGGAGGGCTTTCTATGAGCAGTTCTTC.

The chain couples TRBV10-3 to TRBJ2-7, with 8 bases lining up with TRBD1. The CDR3 has 14 amino acids. Per germline, CDR1 ENHRY and CDR2 SYGVKD. V shed 7 bases and J 3 bases; nucleotides not matched to a gene: 8. CDR3 residues: CAIIRGQGDYEQYF. DNA for the CDR3: TGTGCCATCATACGTGGACAGGGAGACTACGAGCAGTACTTC.

The CDR3 sequence is CASGLREGSTGELFF. The CDR3 nucleotides read TGTGCCAGCGGTTTGCGGGAGGGTAGCACCGGGGAGCTGTTTTTT. This chain links TRBV5-4 with TRBJ2-2, with TRBD2 identical over 9 bases. This CDR3 has 15 amino acids. The V and J ends lost 7 bases and 4 bases, in that order; junction bases with no gene match: 8. Germline lookup yields CDR1 SGHNT and CDR2 YYREEE (reference sequence).

V and J are TRBV5-1 and TRBJ2-5, with 8 bases that match TRBD2. The germline CDR1 and CDR2 sequences are SGHRS and YFSETQ. V was pared by 2 bases and J by 5 bases, with 5 bases of the junction left unmatched. CDR3 length equals 14 residues. The CDR3 DNA reads as TGCGCCAGCAGCTTAGCGGGAGCTGGGGAGACCCAGTACTTC. Its translation: CASSLAGAGETQYF.

The DNA of the CDR3 is TGTGCCAGCTCACCCGGATGGTCCAATTCACCCCTCCACTTT. Encoded protein: CASSPGWSNSPLHF. The chain uses TRBV18 and TRBJ1-6, with D unresolved. V was shortened by 3 bases and J by 7 bases, with 10 bases between the two germline ends. CDR1 KGHSH and CDR2 LQKENI come from the germline V gene. The CDR3 totals 14 residues.

The V and J genes are TRBV2 and TRBJ2-2; the D gene is possibly TRBD2 (5 bases). From germline, CDR1 is SNHLY and CDR2 FYNNEI. V was trimmed by 6 bases and J by 4 bases, leaving 15 bases between them. The CDR3 contains 15 residues. The CDR3 loop reads CASRIGLAVTGELFF. CDR3 sequence (DNA): TGTGCCAGCAGGATTGGGCTAGCCGTCACCGGGGAGCTGTTTTTT.

This sequence joins TRBV4-2 and TRBJ1-2; a weak D match, TRBD1 (5 bases). Looked up from germline, CDR1 is LGHNA and CDR2 is YNFKEQ. CDR3 length: 14 amino acids. Trimming removed 4 bases at V and 3 bases at J, with 12 bases between. The CDR3 coding sequence is TGTGCCAGCAGCCCTGGAGGGGATGACTATGGCTACACCTTC. Amino acids: CASSPGGDDYGYTF.

V gene TRBV7-9 combines with J gene TRBJ2-7; D gene unclear. Per the germline V gene, CDR1 is SEHNR and CDR2 is FQNEAQ (reference sequence). CDR3 length equals 12 residues. V lost 5 bases and J lost 2, with 7 bases in between. The CDR3 DNA follows: TGTGCCAGCAGCCCGAACACCTACGAGCAGTACTTC. Protein: CASSPNTYEQYF.

This rearrangement joins TRBV28 to TRBJ2-7; a possible D gene is TRBD2 (6 bases). Trimming removed 6 bases at V and 3 bases at J, with 15 bases between. Germline-derived CDR1 and CDR2 are MDHEN and SYDVKM. The CDR3 is 14 residues long. CDR3 sequence: CASSMGGSLYEQYF. CDR3 DNA sequence: TGTGCCAGCAGCATGGGGGGTTCCCTCTACGAGCAGTACTTC.

The gene calls are TRBV2 and TRBJ1-1; 8 bases agree with TRBD1. CDR1 and CDR2 from the germline V gene are SNHLY and FYNNEI. The junction had 6 bases not matched to a gene; V was cut back by 7 bases and J by 2 bases. This CDR3 is 14 amino acids long. CDR3 nucleotides: TGTGCCAGCAATGGACAGGGCCGTAACACTGAAGCTTTCTTT. Translating it yields CASNGQGRNTEAFF.

As to this clone: One junction end disagrees with the germline gene, perhaps due to a read error. The chain couples TRBV28 to TRBJ1-5, with a weak D call TRBD1 (5 bases). The V gene's germline CDR1 is MDHEN and CDR2 SYDVKM. The CDR3 is 13 residues long. The CDR3 DNA is TGTGCCAACAGTAGGGGTGCAAGACAGCCCCAGCATTTT. As protein: CANSRGARQPQHF.

This chain joins TRBV15 and TRBJ1-4; D gene uncertain. CDR1 is LNHNV, CDR2 YYDKDF, per germline (reference sequence). The CDR3 consists of 14 residues. Trimming stripped 0 bases from V and 5 bases from J, with 7 bases between. Written as DNA, the CDR3 is TGTGCCACCAGCAGAGATTTTGGCAATGAAAAACTGTTTTTT. Translated: CATSRDFGNEKLFF.